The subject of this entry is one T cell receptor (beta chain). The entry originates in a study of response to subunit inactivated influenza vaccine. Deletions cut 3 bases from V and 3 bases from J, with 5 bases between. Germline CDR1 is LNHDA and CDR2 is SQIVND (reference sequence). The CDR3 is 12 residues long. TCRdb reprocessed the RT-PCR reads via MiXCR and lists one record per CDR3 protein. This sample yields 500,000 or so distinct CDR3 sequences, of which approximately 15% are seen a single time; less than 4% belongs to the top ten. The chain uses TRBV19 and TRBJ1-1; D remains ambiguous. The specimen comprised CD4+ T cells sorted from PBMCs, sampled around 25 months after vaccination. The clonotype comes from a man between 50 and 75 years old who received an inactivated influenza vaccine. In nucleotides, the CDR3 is TGTGCCAGTAGTATCATGGACACTGAAGCTTTCTTT. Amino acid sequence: CASSIMDTEAFF. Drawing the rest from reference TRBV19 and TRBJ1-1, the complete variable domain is DGGITQSPKYLFRKEGQNVTLSCEQNLNHDAMYWYRQDPGQGLRLIYYSQIVNDFQKGDIAEGYSVSREKKESFPLTVTSAQKNPTAFYLCASSIMDTEAFFGQGTRLTVV.